This T cell receptor beta chain was sequenced for a study of blood T cell repertoires in COVID-19. Study overall: Samples taken during acute and convalescent COVID-19 were collected in the United States, Italy and Spain. Sources were T cells, B-cell-depleted T cells, or PBMCs; the material itself was cDNA or gDNA.

Profiling relied on immunoSEQ multiplex PCR, and the TCRdb table lists in-frame clones only, not all of them. The sample lists about 68,000 clones, 75% to 90% occurring once. The length of the CDR3 is 15 residues. Trimming left V 1 base short and J 3 bases short, with 12 bases between. Germline V gene sequence: CDR1 SGHNT, CDR2 YENEEA. The sequence was collected from a man between 45 and 60 years old with acute or convalescent COVID-19. V gene TRBV11-3 combines with J gene TRBJ1-1; a weak D match, TRBD1 (5 bases). The specimen was peripheral blood. CDR3 sequence (DNA): TGTGCCAGCAGCTTAGGGCAGGGCTCTTACACTGAAGCTTTCTTT. It translates to CASSLGQGSYTEAFF.